The present entry profiles one T cell receptor (beta chain) with its context. The data were obtained in a study of cytotoxic CD8 clonotypes in ibrutinib-treated CLL. Background on the study: Patients: roughly ten relapsed/refractory, 15 treatment-naive, under 18 IGHV unmutated.

Produced via immunoSEQ multiplex PCR; TCRdb's table is partial and in-frame only. The repertoire holds roughly 6,000 clones, with roughly 79% as singletons. Germline CDR1 SQVTM, CDR2 ANQGSEA. The V gene end was trimmed by 6 bases and the J gene end by 2 bases; junction bases not matched to a gene: 9. The CDR3 is 14 residues long. This TCR was sampled from a human donor with chronic lymphocytic leukemia. The sequenced sample was PBMCs, obtained before ibrutinib treatment. J is TRBJ2-7 and V is TRBV29-1; TRBD2 matches at 8 bases. The CDR3 bases are TGCAGCGTCCTGAGTCGGGAGGGGCCCTACGAGCAGTACTTC. It is translated as CSVLSREGPYEQYF.